The 5 T cell receptor beta chains in this list originate from one sample, sequenced in a study of T-cell memory formation after mild COVID-19. TCRdb itself ran the 5' RACE reads through MiXCR, one entry per CDR3 protein. The top ten clones hold 8.4% of a sample with under 600,000 distinct CDR3 sequences, less than 25% of them seen once. The specimen sequenced was PBMCs or a T cell subset sorted from them (not recorded which). These receptor sequences come from an adult woman who had mild COVID-19 (a few samples of this study predate the infection). Cell type and time point are not known.

This clonotype was detected many times. This chain uses TRBV7-7 with TRBJ2-5; the D gene is possibly TRBD2 (6 bases). CDR1 is SSHAT and CDR2 is FNYEAQ in the germline V gene (reference sequence). CDR3 length equals 13 residues. V was shortened by 5 bases and J by 5 bases, with 12 bases between the two germline ends. CDR3 DNA: TGTGCCAGCAGCCAGCGGGCTCGGGAGACCCAGTACTTC. This codes for CASSQRARETQYF.

CDR3 in amino acids: CASSVEGFTEAFF. The CDR3 DNA is TGTGCCAGCAGCGTCGAGGGTTTCACTGAAGCTTTCTTT. This sequence joins TRBV9 and TRBJ1-1; D is ambiguous. Germline loops: CDR1 SGDLS, CDR2 YYNGEE. V shed 2 bases and J shed 4 bases, with 9 bases lying between them. The CDR3 extends over 13 amino acids.

This clonotype came up a few times. The chain uses TRBV20-1 and TRBJ1-1, with no clear D. The germline V gene encodes CDR1 DFQATT and CDR2 SNEGSKA (reference sequence). Trimming removed 4 bases from V and 1 base from J, with 16 bases in between. The CDR3 has 15 amino acids. CDR3 sequence (DNA): TGCAGTGCTACCAGTCCCGCGGGTCCGAACACTGAAGCTTTCTTT. As protein: CSATSPAGPNTEAFF.

The chain couples TRBV29-1 to TRBJ2-4, with TRBD2 as a possible D gene (5 bases). In germline, CDR1 is SQVTM, CDR2 ANQGSEA. CDR3 length: 11 amino acids. The germline V and J ends were trimmed by 0 bases and 15 bases, with 12 bases remaining between them. The CDR3 region has the DNA TGCAGCGTTGAAGATGAGTCTAGCTGGTACTTC. This sequence encodes CSVEDESSWYF.

A few counts support this clonotype. This chain links TRBV20-1 with TRBJ1-1; D call uncertain. CDR3 size: 14 residues. In germline, CDR1 is DFQATT, CDR2 SNEGSKA (reference sequence). V was clipped by 6 bases and J by 3 bases, with 17 bases between them. The CDR3 is CSAERPRKDTEAFF. The CDR3 DNA reads as TGCAGTGCCGAAAGGCCCCGGAAGGACACTGAAGCTTTCTTT.